Here is one TCR beta chain with its context. Its antigen is currently not known. Nothing much larger sits one base from this clone, and base qualities are not available. The sample belongs to a study of CD8 T cells in Susac syndrome (dated by TCRdb to about 2019). Describing the broader study: Repertoire sequencing was used to test whether CD8+ T cell activation and differentiation in Susac syndrome was antigen driven.

High-throughput TCR beta sequencing profiled peripheral blood CD8+ and CD4+ T cells from healthy donors, Susac syndrome patients and multiple sclerosis patients. The multiple sclerosis controls were treatment-naive patients who had stable or active relapsing-remitting disease and met the revised McDonald criteria. Bulk CD8+ and CD4+ T cells were purified by magnetic negative isolation, whereas CD8+ TEMRA cells were enriched by FACS. Blood was drawn into EDTA tubes, processed within 24 hours, and PBMCs were isolated by density gradient centrifugation. PBMCs intended for TCR sequencing were frozen in liquid nitrogen and were later thawed in a 37 degrees C water bath. The sorted or isolated CD4+, CD8+ and CD8+ TEMRA cells had a purity of 90% or higher. Counted from cysteine to phenylalanine, this CDR3 has 14 amino acids. Kept here is only the CDR3 DNA, which spans 42 bases and is read in frame from base 1. V loses 6 bases of germline sequence and J loses 6 bases, and the interval between the two ends is 15 bases. Based on the germline V gene (reference sequence), the CDR1 and CDR2 sequences are SEHNR and FQNEAQ.

The full study reports these points: The study acknowledged that relatively few individuals were included in the TCR sequencing and HLA analysis.

RNA was extracted using the RNeasy kit, and about 0.5 to 1 ug of the RNA was reverse transcribed with random hexamers. The immunoSEQ multiplex PCR assay, which covers 54 Vbeta and 13 Jbeta segments, was used to amplify TCR beta CDR3 regions. PCR amplification bias was corrected by using a synthetic template baseline for primer optimization and computational correction. In the source study's methods: Reads were assigned to V, D and J genes according to IMGT and analyzed in immunoSEQ Analyzer, with only productive sequences retained. Clonality was calculated as one minus the Shannon entropy normalized by log2 of the number of productive unique sequences. For each patient and control, public and private clones were evaluated within the 100 most prevalent clones. Clones were defined as Susac-specific if absent from the healthy and MS cohorts, from under 1,200 published viral clones and from other ImmuneACCESS disease sequences. The public reads were reanalyzed by TCRdb: fastp trimming at Q25, MiXCR alignment, in-frame beta chains only. Rows are unified per CDR3 protein, each entry keeping the most common DNA and genes. TCRdb, not the original authors, processed these V and J calls. The sample table records about 200,000 distinct CDR3 sequences; 90% to 97% of these occur just once. More than 0.09% of the sample lies in the top ten.

The V and J genes are TRBV7-9 and TRBJ1-5, and the D gene may be TRBD1, 6 bases matching. The receptor comes from a human donor with multiple sclerosis. Material: CD4+ T cells from PBMCs. The CDR3 here reads CASSNTGRSQPQHF. In nucleotides, the sequence is TGTGCCAGCAGTAATACAGGGAGGTCTCAGCCCCAGCATTTT.